The clone carrying this TCR beta chain was seen many times. Trimming cost V 1 base and J 1 base, with 16 bases left between them. This CDR3 is 18 amino acids long. Germline V gene lookup returns CDR1 SGHTA and CDR2 FQGNSA. These data come from a study of T cell repertoires in cytomegalovirus infection. TCRdb used MiXCR to reprocess the reads, holding one entry per CDR3 protein. This sample has 200,000 to 300,000 distinct CDR3 sequences, with roughly 9.1% found just once. The sequencing input was PBMCs. The chain couples TRBV7-2 to TRBJ2-2; the D call may be TRBD1 or TRBD2 (5 bases each). This clonotype was obtained from a human donor in good health (CMV status not recorded). Some clones in this sample may be carry-over from other donors' samples. This CDR3 is CASSLGGVGTVNTGELFF. In DNA, the CDR3 is TGTGCCAGCAGCTTAGGAGGGGTGGGGACGGTGAACACCGGGGAGCTGTTTTTT.